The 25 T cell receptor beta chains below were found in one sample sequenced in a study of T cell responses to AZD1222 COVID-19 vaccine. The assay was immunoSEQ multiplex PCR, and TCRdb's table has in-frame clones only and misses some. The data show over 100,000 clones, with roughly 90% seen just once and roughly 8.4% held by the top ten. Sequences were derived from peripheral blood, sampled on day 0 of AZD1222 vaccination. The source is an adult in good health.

As DNA, the CDR3 is TGTGCCAGCAGCTTGGGAGGTCCCACACCGAACTATGGCTACACCTTC. Its translation is CASSLGGPTPNYGYTF. The chain recombines TRBV5-6 with TRBJ1-2; D is undetermined. Trimming stripped 0 bases from V and 2 bases from J, with 14 bases between. Per germline, CDR1 SGHDT and CDR2 YYEEEE. The CDR3 covers 16 residues.

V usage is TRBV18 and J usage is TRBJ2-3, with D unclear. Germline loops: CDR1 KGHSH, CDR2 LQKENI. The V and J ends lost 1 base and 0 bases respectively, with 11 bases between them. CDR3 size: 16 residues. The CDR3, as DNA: TGTGCCAGCTCACCACTAAGCCAACCTAGCACAGATACGCAGTATTTT. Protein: CASSPLSQPSTDTQYF.

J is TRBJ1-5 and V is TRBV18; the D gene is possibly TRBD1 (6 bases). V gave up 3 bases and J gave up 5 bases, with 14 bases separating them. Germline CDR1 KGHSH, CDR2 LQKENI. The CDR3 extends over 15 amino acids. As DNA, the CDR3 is TGTGCCAGCTCACCCTTCAGGGGACTGGATCAGCCCCAGCATTTT. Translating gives CASSPFRGLDQPQHF.

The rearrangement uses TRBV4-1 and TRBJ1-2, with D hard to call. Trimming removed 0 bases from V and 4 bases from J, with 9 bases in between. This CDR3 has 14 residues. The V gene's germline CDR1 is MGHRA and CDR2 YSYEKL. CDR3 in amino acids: CASSQDLFPYGYTF. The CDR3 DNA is TGCGCCAGCAGCCAAGACCTATTCCCCTATGGCTACACCTTC.

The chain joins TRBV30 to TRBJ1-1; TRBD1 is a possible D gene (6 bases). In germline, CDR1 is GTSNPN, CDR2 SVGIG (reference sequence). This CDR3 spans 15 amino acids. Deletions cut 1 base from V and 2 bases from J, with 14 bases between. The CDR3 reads CAWSDTGLGNTEAFF. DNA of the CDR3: TGTGCCTGGAGTGATACAGGGCTCGGCAACACTGAAGCTTTCTTT. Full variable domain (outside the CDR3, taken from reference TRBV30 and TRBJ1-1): SQTIHQWPATLVQPVGSPLSLECTVEGTSNPNLYWYRQAAGRGLQLLFYSVGIGQISSEVPQNLSASRPQDRQFILSSKKLLLSDSGFYLCAWSDTGLGNTEAFFGQGTRLTVV.

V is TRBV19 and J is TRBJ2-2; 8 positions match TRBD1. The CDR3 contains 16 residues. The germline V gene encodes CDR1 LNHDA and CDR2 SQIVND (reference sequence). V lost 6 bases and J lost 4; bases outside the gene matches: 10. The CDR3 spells CASRNRTGKSTGELFF. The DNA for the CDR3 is TGTGCCAGTAGGAACCGGACAGGGAAGAGCACCGGGGAGCTGTTTTTT.

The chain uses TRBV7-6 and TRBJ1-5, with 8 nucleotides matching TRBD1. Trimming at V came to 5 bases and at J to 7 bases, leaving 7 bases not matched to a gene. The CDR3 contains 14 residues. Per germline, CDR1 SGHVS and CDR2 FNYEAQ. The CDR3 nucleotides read TGTGCCAGCAGCCGGACAGGGTTCGGCCAGCCCCAGCATTTT. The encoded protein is CASSRTGFGQPQHF.

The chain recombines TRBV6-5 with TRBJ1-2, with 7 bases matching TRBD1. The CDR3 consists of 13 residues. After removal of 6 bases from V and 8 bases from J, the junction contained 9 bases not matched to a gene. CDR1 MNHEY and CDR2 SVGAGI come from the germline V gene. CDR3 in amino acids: CASREADRDGYTF. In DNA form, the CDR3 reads TGTGCCAGCAGGGAGGCAGACAGGGACGGCTACACCTTC.

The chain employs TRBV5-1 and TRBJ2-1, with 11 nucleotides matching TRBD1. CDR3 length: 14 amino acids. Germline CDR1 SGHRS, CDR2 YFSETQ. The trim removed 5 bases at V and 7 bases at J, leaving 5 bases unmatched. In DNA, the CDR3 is TGCGCCAGCAGGCTCTGGGACAGGGGGAATGAGCAGTTCTTC. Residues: CASRLWDRGNEQFF.

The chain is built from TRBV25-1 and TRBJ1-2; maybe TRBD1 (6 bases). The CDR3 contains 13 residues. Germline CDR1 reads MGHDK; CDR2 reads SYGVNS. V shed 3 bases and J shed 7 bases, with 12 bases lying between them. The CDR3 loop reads CASSDSSGAGYTF. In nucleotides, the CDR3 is TGTGCCAGCAGTGACTCATCGGGGGCTGGCTACACCTTC.

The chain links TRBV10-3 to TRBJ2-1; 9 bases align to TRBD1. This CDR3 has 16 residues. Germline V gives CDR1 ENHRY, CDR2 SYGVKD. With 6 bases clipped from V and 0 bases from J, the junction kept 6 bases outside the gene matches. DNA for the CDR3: TGTGCCATCAGCGGACAGGGGCTAAGCTCCTACAATGAGCAGTTCTTC. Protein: CAISGQGLSSYNEQFF.

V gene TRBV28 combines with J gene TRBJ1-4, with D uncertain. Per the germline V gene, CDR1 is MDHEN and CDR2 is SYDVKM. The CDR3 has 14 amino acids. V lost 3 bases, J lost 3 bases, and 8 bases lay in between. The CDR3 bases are TGTGCCAGCAGTTTCCGGGAATCTAATGAAAAACTGTTTTTT. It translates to CASSFRESNEKLFF.

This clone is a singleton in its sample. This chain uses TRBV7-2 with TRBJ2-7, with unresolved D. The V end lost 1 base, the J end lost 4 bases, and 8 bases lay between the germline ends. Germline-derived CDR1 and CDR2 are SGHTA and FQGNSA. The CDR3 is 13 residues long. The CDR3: CASSLGRPYEQYF. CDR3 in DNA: TGTGCCAGCAGCTTAGGCAGACCGTACGAGCAGTACTTC.

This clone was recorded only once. The CDR3 DNA is TGTGCCAGCAGCTTGGGCTCTGGGGCCAACGTCCTGACTTTC. It encodes CASSLGSGANVLTF. The chain is built from TRBV5-5 and TRBJ2-6; no clear D. Between the trimmed V and J ends, which lost 0 bases and 0 bases, there was a span of 1 base. From germline, CDR1 is SGHKS and CDR2 YYEKEE (reference sequence). The CDR3 runs 14 residues.

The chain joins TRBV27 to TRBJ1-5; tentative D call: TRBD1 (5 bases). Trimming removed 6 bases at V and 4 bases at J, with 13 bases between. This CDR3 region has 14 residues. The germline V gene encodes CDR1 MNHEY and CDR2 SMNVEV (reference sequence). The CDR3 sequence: CASRFTGRNQPQHF. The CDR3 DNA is TGTGCCAGCAGATTTACAGGCCGAAATCAGCCCCAGCATTTT.

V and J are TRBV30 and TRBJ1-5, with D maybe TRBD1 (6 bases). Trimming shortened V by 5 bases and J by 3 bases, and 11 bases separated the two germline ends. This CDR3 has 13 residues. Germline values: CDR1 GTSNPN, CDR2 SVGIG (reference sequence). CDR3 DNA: TGTGCCTGGGAGGGGGACAACAATCAGCCCCAGCATTTT. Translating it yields CAWEGDNNQPQHF. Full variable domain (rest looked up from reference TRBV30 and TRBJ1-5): SQTIHQWPATLVQPVGSPLSLECTVEGTSNPNLYWYRQAAGRGLQLLFYSVGIGQISSEVPQNLSASRPQDRQFILSSKKLLLSDSGFYLCAWEGDNNQPQHFGDGTRLSIL.

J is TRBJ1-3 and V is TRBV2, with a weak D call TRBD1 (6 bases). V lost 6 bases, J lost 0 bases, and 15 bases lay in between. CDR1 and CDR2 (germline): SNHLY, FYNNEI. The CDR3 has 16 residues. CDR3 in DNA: TGTGCCAGCAGCTTCGGACAGTTGTTCTCTGGAAACACCATATATTTT. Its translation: CASSFGQLFSGNTIYF.

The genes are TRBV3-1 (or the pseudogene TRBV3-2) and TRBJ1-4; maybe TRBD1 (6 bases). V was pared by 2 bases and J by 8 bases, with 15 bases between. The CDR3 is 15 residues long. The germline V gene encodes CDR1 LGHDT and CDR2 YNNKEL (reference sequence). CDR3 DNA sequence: TGTGCCAGCAGCCAAAGGGGGGCCGGTTTCGAAAAACTGTTTTTT. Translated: CASSQRGAGFEKLFF.

CDR3 nucleotides: TGTGCCTGGACTCGCGGGTCCGGGGCCAACGTCCTGACTTTC. Translated, it gives CAWTRGSGANVLTF. The chain carries TRBV30 and TRBJ2-6; a possible D gene is TRBD2 (5 bases). Germline-derived CDR1 and CDR2 are GTSNPN and SVGIG (reference sequence). V lost 4 bases to trimming and J lost 4 bases, with 11 bases between them. The CDR3 covers 14 residues.

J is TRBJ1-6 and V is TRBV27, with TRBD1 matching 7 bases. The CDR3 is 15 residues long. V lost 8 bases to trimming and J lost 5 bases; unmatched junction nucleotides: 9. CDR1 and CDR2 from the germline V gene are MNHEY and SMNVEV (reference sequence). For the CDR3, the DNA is TGTGCCAGCCGAAGAGGACAGGCCCATAATTCACCCCTCCACTTT. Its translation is CASRRGQAHNSPLHF.

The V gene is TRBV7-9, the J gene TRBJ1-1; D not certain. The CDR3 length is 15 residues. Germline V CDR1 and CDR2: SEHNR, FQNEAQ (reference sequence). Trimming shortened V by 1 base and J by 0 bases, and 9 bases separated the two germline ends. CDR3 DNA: TGTGCCAGCAGCTTAGGGGTACCTATGAACACTGAAGCTTTCTTT. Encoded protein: CASSLGVPMNTEAFF.

CDR3 loop: CASSLQASTDTQYF. CDR3 nucleotides: TGTGCCAGCAGCTTACAAGCTAGCACAGATACGCAGTATTTT. The chain is built from TRBV7-8 and TRBJ2-3; no reliable D call. Trimming removed 2 bases from V and 0 bases from J, with 6 bases in between. The germline CDR1 and CDR2 sequences are SGHVS and FQNEAQ. The CDR3 loop spans 14 amino acids.

DNA for the CDR3: TGCAGCACCGTTTACGGAGGGGGGGACACTGAAGCTTTCTTT. Its protein product is CSTVYGGGDTEAFF. This chain joins TRBV29-1 and TRBJ1-1; possible D gene TRBD1, 6 bases. Deletions cut 8 bases from V and 3 bases from J, with 19 bases between. CDR1 is SQVTM and CDR2 is ANQGSEA in the germline V gene. The CDR3 runs 14 residues.

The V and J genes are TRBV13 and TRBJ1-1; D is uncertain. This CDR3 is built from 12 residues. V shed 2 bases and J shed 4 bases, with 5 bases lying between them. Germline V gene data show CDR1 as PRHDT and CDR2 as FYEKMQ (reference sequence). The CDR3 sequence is CASSLQLTEAFF. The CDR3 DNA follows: TGTGCCAGCAGCTTACAACTCACTGAAGCTTTCTTT. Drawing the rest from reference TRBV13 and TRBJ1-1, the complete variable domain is AAGVIQSPRHLIKEKRETATLKCYPIPRHDTVYWYQQGPGQDPQFLISFYEKMQSDKGSIPDRFSAQQFSDYHSELNMSSLELGDSALYFCASSLQLTEAFFGQGTRLTVV.

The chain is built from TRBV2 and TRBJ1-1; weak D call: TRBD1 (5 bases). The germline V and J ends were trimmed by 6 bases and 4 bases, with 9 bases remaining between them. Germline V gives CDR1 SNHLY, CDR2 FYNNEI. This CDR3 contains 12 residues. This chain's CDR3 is CASRTTVTEAFF. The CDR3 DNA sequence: TGTGCCAGCAGGACGACAGTCACTGAAGCTTTCTTT.